The clone carrying this T cell receptor (beta chain) showed up just a few times. Its target is unknown. The data were taken from a study of CD8 T cell repertoires and HIV-1 epitope variants. Findings of the study overall: Beta chains alone show antigen proliferation, not cytokine profile or function.

Produced via immunoSEQ multiplex PCR; TCRdb's table is partial and in-frame only. The sample yields 6,000 or so clones, less than 70% seen once. This TCR came from a male donor with HIV. Input material: cultured CD8+ T cells derived from PBMCs.

This CDR3 reads CASSARQGRDEAFF. The DNA of the CDR3 is TGTGCCAGCAGCGCTAGACAGGGTCGGGATGAAGCTTTCTTT. V gene TRBV9 combines with J gene TRBJ1-1, with TRBD1 identical over 7 bases. The CDR3 contains 14 residues. Germline V gene sequence: CDR1 SGDLS, CDR2 YYNGEE. J was trimmed by 7 bases and V by 3 bases; bases with no gene match: 9. Variable domain in full (rest from reference TRBV9 and TRBJ1-1): DSGVTQTPKHLITATGQRVTLRCSPRSGDLSVYWYQQSLDQGLQFLIQYYNGEERAKGNILERFSAQQFPDLHSELNLSSLELGDSALYFCASSARQGRDEAFFGQGTRLTVV.